The 23 T cell receptor beta chains presented below share a single source sample, sequenced in a study of shared clonotypes between healthy human individuals. Method: immunoSEQ multiplex PCR; TCRdb's copy keeps in-frame clones and lacks some. The sample contains approximately 1,500,000 clones, roughly 96% of which appear only once. The source material was naive CD4+ T cells sorted from blood. Described subset: CD45RA+ positively selected. These receptors originate from a young man in good health.

In its sample, this clone was seen once. The chain is built from TRBV27 and TRBJ2-3; TRBD2 matches 13 bases. CDR3 length: 16 residues. In germline, CDR1 is MNHEY, CDR2 SMNVEV (reference sequence). J gave up 2 bases and V 4 bases, and 3 bases lay outside the gene matches. CDR3 loop: CASSSGLAGSTDTQYF. CDR3 in DNA: TGTGCCAGCAGTTCGGGACTAGCGGGATCCACAGATACGCAGTATTTT.

In its sample, this clone was seen once. V is TRBV5-1 and J is TRBJ2-3, with a weak D call TRBD2 (5 bases). This CDR3 comprises 15 residues. V was cut by 2 bases and J by 2 bases, with 12 bases left in between. CDR1 and CDR2 (germline): SGHRS, YFSETQ. This chain's CDR3 is CASSFSLGDTDTQYF. In DNA, the CDR3 is TGCGCCAGCAGCTTTTCTCTCGGGGACACAGATACGCAGTATTTT.

CDR3 coding DNA: TGTGCCAGCAGCCAGGTCGGGACAGCAGCCTACGAGCAGTACTTC. This sequence encodes CASSQVGTAAYEQYF. The chain couples TRBV28 to TRBJ2-7, with 7 nucleotides matching TRBD1. CDR1 is MDHEN and CDR2 is SYDVKM in the germline V gene. Germline trimming cut 6 bases from V and 2 bases from J; bases unmatched to any gene: 10. The CDR3 covers 15 residues. Complete variable domain (other parts from reference TRBV28 and TRBJ2-7): DVKVTQSSRYLVKRTGEKVFLECVQDMDHENMFWYRQDPGLGLRLIYFSYDVKMKEKGDIPEGYSVSREKKERFSLILESASTNQTSMYLCASSQVGTAAYEQYFGPGTRLTVT.

J is TRBJ2-1 and V is TRBV5-1; no clear D. The CDR3 loop spans 14 amino acids. Trimming stripped 1 base from V and 2 bases from J, with 7 bases between. The germline gives CDR1 SGHRS, CDR2 YFSETQ. Here the CDR3 DNA reads TGCGCCAGCAGCTTGAATGTACCCTACAATGAGCAGTTCTTC. Protein: CASSLNVPYNEQFF.

V is TRBV28 and J is TRBJ1-5; no definite D call. The CDR3 contains 12 residues. Germline loops: CDR1 MDHEN, CDR2 SYDVKM. V lost 4 bases and J 12 bases, leaving 13 bases between the germline ends. Here the CDR3 DNA reads TGTGCCAGCAGTTCCTCCGGCGGGAACCAGCATTTT. Its translation: CASSSSGGNQHF.

This sequence joins TRBV7-9 and TRBJ2-5; tentative D call: TRBD1 (6 bases). Per germline, CDR1 SEHNR and CDR2 FQNEAQ (reference sequence). The CDR3 is made up of 13 amino acids. The V gene lost 5 bases and the J gene lost 0 bases, with 7 bases spanning the gap. The CDR3, as DNA: TGTGCCAGCAGCACAGGGTACCAAGAGACCCAGTACTTC. Its protein product is CASSTGYQETQYF. The full variable domain, rest sourced from reference TRBV7-9 and TRBJ2-5, is DTGVSQNPRHKITKRGQNVTFRCDPISEHNRLYWYRQTLGQGPEFLTYFQNEAQLEKSRLLSDRFSAERPKGSFSTLEIQRTEQGDSAMYLCASSTGYQETQYFGPGTRLLVL.

The CDR3 reads CASSSGGLNEQFF. For the CDR3, the DNA is TGTGCCAGCAGCTCCGGGGGCCTTAATGAGCAGTTCTTC. The rearrangement uses TRBV7-7 and TRBJ2-1, with D perhaps given as TRBD1 or TRBD2 (6 bases each). Germline V gene lookup returns CDR1 SSHAT and CDR2 FNYEAQ (reference sequence). There are 13 residues in the CDR3. Trimming took 4 bases from V and 7 from J, leaving 11 bases between them.

Only one count was recorded for this clone. The chain has TRBV5-4 and TRBJ1-1, with D possibly matching TRBD1 (5 bases). The length of the CDR3 is 14 residues. Trimming shortened V by 4 bases and J by 0 bases, and 10 bases separated the two germline ends. The germline V gene has CDR1 SGHNT and CDR2 YYREEE (reference sequence). Here the CDR3 DNA reads TGTGCCAGCAGCCCGGGACCGATGAACACTGAAGCTTTCTTT. Protein sequence: CASSPGPMNTEAFF.

The chain couples TRBV5-8 to TRBJ1-1; unclear D gene. The length of the CDR3 is 13 residues. V lost 1 base, J lost 1 base, and 5 bases lay in between. The germline gives CDR1 SGHTS, CDR2 YDEGEE. CDR3 protein: CASSLIENTEAFF. The CDR3 DNA sequence: TGTGCCAGCAGCTTGATAGAGAACACTGAAGCTTTCTTT.

The chain couples TRBV28 to TRBJ2-3; tentatively, D is TRBD2 (5 bases). The CDR3 extends over 13 amino acids. Germline V gene sequence: CDR1 MDHEN, CDR2 SYDVKM. V shed 4 bases and J shed 4 bases, with 9 bases lying between them. The CDR3 nucleotides read TGTGCCAGCAGTTCCCCCGGGGCAGATACGCAGTATTTT. As protein: CASSSPGADTQYF.

The chain joins TRBV19 to TRBJ2-1; D might be TRBD2 (6 bases). The ends were cut back, 3 bases at V and 0 bases at J, with 24 bases in the middle. CDR1 is LNHDA, CDR2 SQIVND, per germline (reference sequence). This CDR3 spans 20 amino acids. This chain's CDR3 is CASSILRGEQRRGSYNEQFF. Here the CDR3 DNA reads TGTGCCAGTAGTATTCTGCGAGGGGAACAGCGGAGGGGCTCCTACAATGAGCAGTTCTTC. The full variable domain, its missing parts supplied by reference TRBV19 and TRBJ2-1, is DGGITQSPKYLFRKEGQNVTLSCEQNLNHDAMYWYRQDPGQGLRLIYYSQIVNDFQKGDIAEGYSVSREKKESFPLTVTSAQKNPTAFYLCASSILRGEQRRGSYNEQFFGPGTRLTVL.

The chain recombines TRBV5-1 with TRBJ2-3; 7 bases align to TRBD2. V was pared by 4 bases and J by 0 bases, with 14 bases of the junction left unmatched. The CDR3 has 18 amino acids. Per the germline V gene, CDR1 is SGHRS and CDR2 is YFSETQ. The CDR3 DNA follows: TGCGCCAGCAGCCGAATTCCGACGGGGAGGGGTAGCACAGATACGCAGTATTTT. This gives the protein CASSRIPTGRGSTDTQYF.

CDR3 sequence reads: CATPVGRRWTDTQYF. As DNA, the CDR3 is TGTGCCACCCCGGTCGGGAGGCGTTGGACAGATACGCAGTATTTT. The genes are TRBV21-1 and TRBJ2-3; the D call in the table, TRBD2, was not verified against the DNA. TRBV21-1 is assigned pseudogene status. The CDR3 is made up of 15 amino acids.

V is TRBV28 and J is TRBJ2-7; 7 nucleotides line up with TRBD2. After removal of 7 bases from V and 0 bases from J, the junction contained 6 bases not matched to a gene. This CDR3 is built from 14 residues. Germline V gene data show CDR1 as MDHEN and CDR2 as SYDVKM. The CDR3 loop is CASNRRGSSYEQYF. The CDR3 bases are TGTGCCAGCAACCGGCGCGGGAGCTCCTACGAGCAGTACTTC.

The chain is built from TRBV5-4 and TRBJ2-7; 8 bases align to TRBD2. Trimming at V came to 5 bases and at J to 3 bases, leaving 7 bases not matched to a gene. CDR3 length equals 14 residues. Germline V CDR1 and CDR2: SGHNT, YYREEE (reference sequence). CDR3 residues: CASRLAGLDYEQYF. DNA for the CDR3: TGTGCCAGCAGGTTAGCGGGGTTAGACTACGAGCAGTACTTC.

The rearrangement uses TRBV1 and TRBJ2-2; TRBD2 is the table's D call, not checked against the DNA. TRBV1 is noted as a pseudogene. The CDR3 is 20 amino acids. The CDR3 nucleotides are TGCACCAGCAGCCAAGAGGGAGGAGCCCGGGAGGGCCGGAACACCGGGGAGCTGTTTTTT. Its protein product is CTSSQEGGAREGRNTGELFF.

This clone came up once. The gene calls are TRBV4-1 and TRBJ2-1; possibly TRBD2 for D (5 bases). The V gene's germline CDR1 is MGHRA and CDR2 YSYEKL. This CDR3 has 17 residues. The V gene lost 0 bases and the J gene lost 7 bases, with 19 bases spanning the gap. This chain's CDR3 is CASSQEEWASWQNEQFF. The DNA for the CDR3 is TGCGCCAGCAGCCAAGAGGAATGGGCTAGCTGGCAGAATGAGCAGTTCTTC.

The chain combines TRBV25-1 with TRBJ1-4; TRBD1 is a possible D gene (5 bases). This CDR3 contains 15 residues. V gave up 3 bases and J gave up 6 bases, with 14 bases separating them. Germline V gene sequence: CDR1 MGHDK, CDR2 SYGVNS. CDR3 bases: TGTGCCAGCAGTGACTCCAGGGAGGGAGATGAAAAACTGTTTTTT. It encodes CASSDSREGDEKLFF.

The V call is TRBV5-1, the J call TRBJ2-5; D is undetermined. Between the trimmed V and J ends, which lost 0 bases and 8 bases, there was a span of 8 bases. The germline V gene has CDR1 SGHRS and CDR2 YFSETQ. This CDR3 has 12 amino acids. CDR3 coding DNA: TGCGCCAGCAGCTTGGCCATCGGAACCCAGTACTTC. Encoded protein: CASSLAIGTQYF.

The chain has TRBV7-6 and TRBJ1-5, with 7 bases matching TRBD1. CDR3 length: 13 amino acids. Germline CDR1 is SGHVS and CDR2 is FNYEAQ. V was pared by 7 bases and J by 2 bases, with 2 bases of the junction left unmatched. CDR3 bases: TGTGCCAGCACCACAGGGGGCAATCAGCCCCAGCATTTT. Translating it yields CASTTGGNQPQHF. The full variable domain, with the rest looked up from reference TRBV7-6 and TRBJ1-5, is GAGVSQSPRYKVTKRGQDVALRCDPISGHVSLYWYRQALGQGPEFLTYFNYEAQQDKSGLPNDRFSAERPEGSISTLTIQRTEQRDSAMYRCASTTGGNQPQHFGDGTRLSIL.

This chain's CDR3 is CASSRALLQPQHF. CDR3 DNA: TGTGCCAGCAGCCGAGCCCTCCTTCAGCCCCAGCATTTT. The genes are TRBV7-8 and TRBJ1-5; no clear D. CDR1 is SGHVS and CDR2 is FQNEAQ in the germline V gene. The V gene lost 5 bases and the J gene lost 6 bases, with 11 bases spanning the gap. The CDR3 totals 13 residues.

This chain uses TRBV4-1 with TRBJ2-3; D possibly corresponds to TRBD2 (6 bases). The CDR3 is made up of 14 amino acids. In germline, CDR1 is MGHRA, CDR2 YSYEKL. Trimming shortened V by 3 bases and J by 2 bases, and 9 bases separated the two germline ends. In DNA form, the CDR3 reads TGCGCCAGCAGCCAGACTAGGATCACAGATACGCAGTATTTT. It encodes CASSQTRITDTQYF.

This chain links TRBV10-3 with TRBJ1-2; D gene ambiguous. Germline V gene data show CDR1 as ENHRY and CDR2 as SYGVKD. This CDR3 comprises 12 residues. With 6 bases removed from V and 6 bases from J, the gap between germline ends came to 11 bases. The CDR3 is CAIRSGDDGYTF. The CDR3 region has the DNA TGTGCCATCAGGTCAGGAGATGATGGCTACACCTTC.